Listed below are T cell receptor beta chains from one sample, sequenced in a study of shared clonotypes between healthy human individuals. Clones were read by immunoSEQ multiplex PCR, and TCRdb kept only the in-frame ones, dropping some. The sample records over a million clones, 95% to 97% being singletons. Input material: naive CD4+ T cells sorted from blood. The origin of the receptors is a man aged 30 to 45 in good health. Each CDR3 is given with its conserved first and last residue. A D gene is named only where the DNA matches it firmly. The listing skips clone size in some rows; elsewhere it reads once, few, many or a size class.

v_call	clone_size	d_call	j_call	cdr3_nt	cdr3_aa
TRBV6-6	few	TRBD2	TRBJ2-2	TGTGCCAGCACGCTAGCGGGAGGAGCGAACACCGGGGAGCTGTTTTTT	CASTLAGGANTGELFF
TRBV14	-	TRBD2	TRBJ2-1	TGTGCCAGCAGCCGGGGACTAGTGAATGAGCAGTTCTTC	CASSRGLVNEQFF
TRBV2	-	TRBD2	TRBJ2-1	TGTGCCAGCAGTGGGGGACTAGCGGCCTACAATGAGCAGTTCTTC	CASSGGLAAYNEQFF
TRBV28	-	TRBD1	TRBJ1-2	TGTGCCAGCAGTCTCCGGGACAGGGACTATGGCTACACCTTC	CASSLRDRDYGYTF
TRBV6-4	-	TRBD1	TRBJ1-2	TGTGCCAGCAGTGAAGGACAGGGCCACTATGGCTACACCTTC	CASSEGQGHYGYTF
TRBV6-5	-	TRBD1	TRBJ2-7	TGTGCCAGCAGTTACATCTTTGGACAGGGGGCACTCGAGCAGTACTTC	CASSYIFGQGALEQYF
TRBV9	-	TRBD1	TRBJ1-2	TGTGCCAGCAGCGAGGGGACAGCTAACTATGGCTACACCTTC	CASSEGTANYGYTF
TRBV2	-	-	TRBJ2-3	TGTGCCAGCAGTGACCGACCGGCAGATACGCAGTATTTT	CASSDRPADTQYF
TRBV28	-	-	TRBJ2-7	TGTGCCAGCAGTTTGTCCGACTTAGCCTACTACGAGCAGTACTTC	CASSLSDLAYYEQYF
TRBV6-1	-	-	TRBJ2-7	TGTGCCAGCAGGCTGCAACAGGGCGATCCCTACGAGCAGTACTTC	CASRLQQGDPYEQYF
TRBV18	-	TRBD1	TRBJ2-1	TGTGCCAGCTCACCGGTACAGGGGGTCTTCAATGAGCAGTTCTTC	CASSPVQGVFNEQFF
TRBV18	-	TRBD1	TRBJ1-1	TGTGCCAGCTCACCAAGGGGGCCTCCAGAAGCTTTCTTT	CASSPRGPPEAFF
TRBV19	once	-	TRBJ1-3	TGTGCCAGTAGTATCAGGGTGTCCGCTGGAAACACCATATATTTT	CASSIRVSAGNTIYF
TRBV5-1	few	-	TRBJ1-4	TGCGCCAGCAGCTCCTCCGGGACTGTAGTTTTT	CASSSSGTVVF
TRBV6-7	-	-	TRBJ2-3	TGTGCCAGCGCCATCGTTGGCACAGATACGCAGTATTTT	CASAIVGTDTQYF
TRBV19	-	TRBD1	TRBJ1-2	TGTGCCAGTAAACCTCAGGGGGATGGCTACACCTTC	CASKPQGDGYTF
TRBV14	few	TRBD2	TRBJ2-1	TGTGCCAGCAGCCAGGCCCTCACTAGCGGCAATGAGCAGTTCTTC	CASSQALTSGNEQFF
TRBV30	-	-	TRBJ1-5	TGTGCCTGGAGTGAACAGGGCGGTCAGCCCCAGCATTTT	CAWSEQGGQPQHF
TRBV27	-	TRBD2	TRBJ2-7	TGTGCCAGCAGTCCTCCCCTGCCGGGACTAGGTCGCGAGCAGTACTTC	CASSPPLPGLGREQYF
TRBV7-8	-	-	TRBJ2-2	TGTGCCAGCAGCTCGAGTCGAAGCACCGGGGAGCTGTTTTTT	CASSSSRSTGELFF
TRBV28	-	-	TRBJ1-5	TGTGCCAGCAGTTCCTACCTCCTCGGGGATCAGCCCCAGCATTTT	CASSSYLLGDQPQHF